Listed here is a single T cell receptor beta chain. These data originate in a study of control samples from healthy donors and cancer patients. V lost 0 bases and J lost 0, with 7 bases in between. Germline V lookup: CDR1 SGHTS, CDR2 YDEGEE. The CDR3 runs to 16 residues. Method: immunoSEQ multiplex PCR; TCRdb's copy keeps in-frame clones and lacks some. The repertoire has under 150,000 clones, about 93% of them found once; the top ten carry over 1.5%. J is TRBJ2-6 and V is TRBV5-8; the D is unclear. The sequence was collected from a man in his fifties with head and neck cancer. Source material: PBMCs. CDR3 DNA sequence: TGTGCCAGCAGCTTGGGGGCCGGCTCTGGGGCCAACGTCCTGACTTTC. This encodes CASSLGAGSGANVLTF.